The 13 T cell receptor beta chains in this list originate from one sample, sequenced in a study of shared clonotypes between healthy human individuals. This table comes from immunoSEQ multiplex PCR, and its TCRdb copy is limited to in-frame clones, with some not included. The table lists around 2.5 million clones, approximately 93% of them singletons, with approximately 0.35% in the top ten. Input material: naive CD4+ T cells from PBMCs. Subset of the sample: CD45RA+ positively selected. All receptors come from a man aged 18-30 years in good health. Some clones in this sample may be carry-over from other donors' samples.

In this sample, this clone turned up a few times. This chain uses TRBV6-6 with TRBJ1-5; D remains ambiguous. This CDR3 region has 13 residues. Germline assignment: CDR1 MNHNY and CDR2 SVGAGI (reference sequence). V was clipped by 6 bases and J by 5 bases, with 11 bases between them. In nucleotides, the CDR3 is TGTGCCAGCAGCCCGAATGGGGATCAGCCCCAGCATTTT. Protein: CASSPNGDQPQHF.

The genes are TRBV5-4 and TRBJ1-2; TRBD1 aligns across 8 bases. Germline V gives CDR1 SGHNT, CDR2 YYREEE (reference sequence). The CDR3 spans 14 residues. Trimming at V came to 4 bases and at J to 7 bases, leaving 9 bases not matched to a gene. CDR3 sequence reads: CASSIDRGKSGYTF. CDR3 in DNA: TGTGCCAGCAGCATAGACAGGGGAAAGTCTGGCTACACCTTC. Together with reference TRBV5-4 and TRBJ1-2, the CDR3 gives the full variable domain: ETGVTQSPTHLIKTRGQQVTLRCSSQSGHNTVSWYQQALGQGPQFIFQYYREEENGRGNFPPRFSGLQFPNYSSELNVNALELDDSALYLCASSIDRGKSGYTFGSGTRLTVV.

V usage is TRBV7-3 and J usage is TRBJ2-7; maybe TRBD1 (6 bases). Germline V gene data show CDR1 as SGHTA and CDR2 as FQGTGA. The V end was cut by 5 bases, the J end by 0 bases, with 20 bases between. There are 17 residues in the CDR3. The CDR3 loop reads CASSPGTTLISSYEQYF. In DNA form, the CDR3 reads TGTGCCAGCAGCCCCGGGACAACCCTCATTAGCTCCTACGAGCAGTACTTC.

Notes on this clone: This CDR3 is also generated by other DNA sequences in the sample. As DNA, the CDR3 is TGTGCCAGCAGGTTGGGGGGGGCCAACGTCCTGACTTTC. Protein: CASRLGGANVLTF. V usage is TRBV28 and J usage is TRBJ2-6, with unresolved D. Germline V gives CDR1 MDHEN, CDR2 SYDVKM. V lost 6 bases to trimming and J lost 4 bases, with 7 bases between them. This CDR3 has 13 residues.

For this clone: Other DNA sequences in the sample encode the same CDR3. The chain has TRBV7-3 and TRBJ2-3; D is uncertain. The V gene's germline CDR1 is SGHTA and CDR2 FQGTGA. This CDR3 is built from 14 residues. Trimming left V 5 bases short and J 1 base short, with 10 bases between. CDR3 coding DNA: TGTGCCAGCAGCCCCGGTTCCCGCACAGATACGCAGTATTTT. Protein sequence: CASSPGSRTDTQYF.

The chain couples TRBV18 to TRBJ2-5; a possible D gene is TRBD2 (6 bases). The V gene lost 6 bases and the J gene lost 5 bases, with 22 bases spanning the gap. This CDR3 region has 16 residues. Germline-derived CDR1 and CDR2 are KGHSH and LQKENI. The CDR3 sequence is CASSRNNEGGKETQYF. The CDR3 coding sequence is TGTGCCAGCTCTCGAAACAATGAGGGCGGGAAGGAGACCCAGTACTTC. Complete variable domain (other parts from reference TRBV18 and TRBJ2-5): NAGVMQNPRHLVRRRGQEARLRCSPMKGHSHVYWYRQLPEEGLKFMVYLQKENIIDESGMPKERFSAEFPKEGPSILRIQQVVRGDSAAYFCASSRNNEGGKETQYFGPGTRLLVL.

Here the CDR3 reads CASSVEGVRSYAGELFF. The CDR3 bases are TGTGCCAGCAGCGTAGAAGGGGTTAGATCCTACGCCGGGGAGCTGTTTTTT. The chain has TRBV9 and TRBJ2-2, with D perhaps matching TRBD1 (5 bases). The CDR3 has 17 amino acids. Germline V lookup: CDR1 SGDLS, CDR2 YYNGEE. Deletions cut 0 bases from V and 6 bases from J, with 18 bases between.

V and J are TRBV27 and TRBJ2-6, with D perhaps matching TRBD1 (6 bases). The length of the CDR3 is 16 residues. V was clipped by 5 bases and J by 0 bases, with 11 bases between them. Germline V gives CDR1 MNHEY, CDR2 SMNVEV (reference sequence). The chain's CDR3 is CASSPYRVSGANVLTF. CDR3 nucleotide sequence: TGTGCCAGCAGTCCCTACAGGGTCTCTGGGGCCAACGTCCTGACTTTC.

This clone appeared once. The V call is TRBV5-4, the J call TRBJ2-7; D ambiguous. V lost 1 base and J lost 4, with 3 bases in between. This CDR3 is 11 amino acids long. The germline gives CDR1 SGHNT, CDR2 YYREEE (reference sequence). CDR3 region: CASSLQYEQYF. In DNA, the CDR3 is TGTGCCAGCAGCTTGCAATACGAGCAGTACTTC.

CDR3 protein: CASRIGNEQFF. Written as DNA, the CDR3 is TGCGCCAGCAGAATTGGTAATGAGCAGTTCTTC. This chain links TRBV10-2 with TRBJ2-1; D is undetermined. V gave up 6 bases and J gave up 7 bases, with 7 bases separating them. Germline CDR1 is WSHSY and CDR2 is SAAADI. The CDR3 extends over 11 amino acids.

This clone occurred once. This sequence joins TRBV5-6 and TRBJ2-1, with TRBD2 matching 13 bases. Germline V gene sequence: CDR1 SGHDT, CDR2 YYEEEE. V lost 2 bases, J lost 12 bases, and 2 bases stayed unmatched. The CDR3 runs to 13 residues. The CDR3, as DNA: TGTGCCAGCAGCTTCCGGACTAGCGGGGGGCAGTTCTTC. Amino acids: CASSFRTSGGQFF.

The J gene is TRBJ2-5, the V gene TRBV6-1, with unresolved D. The V end lost 8 bases, the J end lost 0 bases, and 10 bases lay between the germline ends. CDR1 and CDR2 from the germline V gene are MNHNS and SASEGT. The CDR3 runs to 13 residues. Written as DNA, the CDR3 is TGTGCCAGCTTTAATAGGTACCAAGAGACCCAGTACTTC. It encodes CASFNRYQETQYF.

The J gene is TRBJ2-7, the V gene TRBV5-6; 11 bases match TRBD2. Trimming took 4 bases from V and 2 from J; bases not matched to a gene: 5. Germline CDR1 and CDR2: SGHDT and YYEEEE. The CDR3 loop spans 15 amino acids. The CDR3 sequence: CASSPLAGGPYEQYF. CDR3 sequence (DNA): TGTGCCAGCAGCCCGCTAGCGGGAGGACCCTACGAGCAGTACTTC.